Listed below are T cell receptor beta chains from one sample, sequenced in a study of cytomegalovirus exposure and HLA in healthy donors. Repertoires were generated with immunoSEQ multiplex PCR, while TCRdb's copy carries only in-frame clones and drops some. The sample lists tens of thousands of clones; roughly nine tenths were seen once. The source material was PBMCs. The receptors come from a man younger than 35 in good health and CMV-seronegative. Each CDR3 is given with its conserved first and last residue. D genes are given only for firm matches. Rows give clone size only sometimes, using once, few, many, or a class for an expanded clone.

j_call v_call cdr3_length d_call clone_size cdr3_nt cdr3_aa
TRBJ2-1 TRBV11-2 17 TRBD2 NA TGTGCCAGCAGCTCCACTAGGACTAGCGGGTATTACAATGAGCAGTTCTTC CASSSTRTSGYYNEQFF
TRBJ1-3 TRBV9 14 NA few TGTGCCAGCAGCGTAGCTTACGGGAGGGTACCCATATATTTT CASSVAYGRVPIYF
TRBJ2-1 TRBV10-3 15 NA NA TGTGCCATCAGTGAGACCCCGGCGGGACCCGGTGAGCAGTTCTTC CAISETPAGPGEQFF
TRBJ1-1 TRBV11-2 15 NA once TGTGCCAGCAGCTTAGGTTCATGGGGCGCCGACGGAGCTTTCTTT CASSLGSWGADGAFF
TRBJ2-1 TRBV5-1 17 NA NA TGCGCCAGCAGCTTGGAGCTAGAAAGAGACTCCTACAATGAGCAGTTCTTC CASSLELERDSYNEQFF
TRBJ2-7 TRBV7-2 16 TRBD2 once TGTGCCAGCAGCGTCCAGACTAGCGGGAGTCTCTACGAGCAGTACTTC CASSVQTSGSLYEQYF
TRBJ2-7 TRBV28 14 TRBD2 NA TGTGCCAGCAGCTCGGGAGGGAGTGCCTACGAGCAGTACTTC CASSSGGSAYEQYF
TRBJ2-7 TRBV29-1 13 TRBD1 NA TGCAGCGTTTCGGGACAGGGGACCTACGAGCAGTACTTC CSVSGQGTYEQYF
TRBJ1-1 TRBV28 13 TRBD1 NA TGTGCCAGCAGTTCGGGACAGGGTTATCAGGCTTTCTTT CASSSGQGYQAFF
TRBJ2-2 TRBV11-2 15 TRBD2 NA TGTGCCAGCAGCCGGACTAGCGCGAACACCGGGGAGCTGTTTTTT CASSRTSANTGELFF
TRBJ2-2 TRBV5-1 14 NA NA TGCGCCAGCAGCCTGATGGGAGAAACCGGGGAGCTGTTTTTT CASSLMGETGELFF
TRBJ2-5 TRBV29-1 12 TRBD1 NA TGCAGCCACTACGGGACAGAAGAGACCCAGTACTTC CSHYGTEETQYF
TRBJ2-7 TRBV28 15 NA NA TGTGCCAGCAGTCCCTCTAGCCAGGGGGGCTACGAGCAGTACTTC CASSPSSQGGYEQYF
TRBJ1-1 TRBV6-5 13 NA once TGTGCCAGCAGTTACTCGATACAGGGCGCGGCTTTCTTT CASSYSIQGAAFF
TRBJ2-7 TRBV9 15 TRBD1 NA TGTGCCAGCAGCGTAGATACAGGGGCTTCCTACGAGCAGTACTTC CASSVDTGASYEQYF
TRBJ2-1 TRBV6-1 15 TRBD2 NA TGTGCCAGCAGTGATTTCGTTCGGGGAGGGAATGAGCAGTTCTTC CASSDFVRGGNEQFF
TRBJ2-7 TRBV5-1 16 NA NA TGCGCCAGCAGCTTGAGGCGTCAGGCCAACCCGGACGAGCAGTACTTC CASSLRRQANPDEQYF
TRBJ2-1 TRBV11-2 12 NA NA TGTGCCAGCAGCACTAGTAGGAGGGGGCAGTTCTTC CASSTSRRGQFF
TRBJ2-2 TRBV11-2 19 TRBD2 NA TGTGCCAGCAGCTTTTTTCTAGCGGGAGGGTCCCGGGGCACCGGGGAGCTGTTTTTT CASSFFLAGGSRGTGELFF
TRBJ2-1 TRBV7-3 13 NA NA TGTGCCAGCAGCCTTAGCTTCGCTGACGAGCAGTTCTTC CASSLSFADEQFF
TRBJ2-5 TRBV30 15 TRBD1 NA TGTGCCTGGAGTGTAGGACAGGGGAGGGCTGAGACCCAGTACTTC CAWSVGQGRAETQYF
TRBJ2-1 TRBV2 15 TRBD1 NA TGTGCCAGCAGTCTACACCAGGGGGCATACAATGAGCAGTTCTTC CASSLHQGAYNEQFF
TRBJ2-1 TRBV9 14 TRBD1 NA TGTGCCAGCAGCGTCCAGGGGGCCTTGAATGAGCAGTTCTTC CASSVQGALNEQFF
TRBJ2-7 TRBV5-5 14 NA NA TGTGCCAGCAGCTTGGGTCTACTGGCCTACGAGCAGTACTTC CASSLGLLAYEQYF
TRBJ2-5 TRBV5-1 15 NA NA TGCGCCAGCAGCCAGTGGGGCGGACCCCAAGAGACCCAGTACTTC CASSQWGGPQETQYF
TRBJ2-5 TRBV5-1 16 TRBD2 once TGCGCCAGCAGCTTGGGAAGACTAGCGGGAGTGGAGACCCAGTACTTC CASSLGRLAGVETQYF
TRBJ1-1 TRBV5-1 13 NA NA TGCGCCAGCAGCTTGGCGGCGGGTTATGAAGCTTTCTTT CASSLAAGYEAFF
TRBJ1-4 TRBV18 15 NA NA TGTGCCAGCTCACCTTTCAGGGACTCAAATGAAAAACTGTTTTTT CASSPFRDSNEKLFF
TRBJ2-3 TRBV30 14 NA NA TGTGCCTGGAGTGAGGTTACAGTCACAGATACGCAGTATTTT CAWSEVTVTDTQYF
TRBJ2-3 TRBV6-5 16 NA NA TGTGCCAGCAGTTACTCAGGGGGAGCGGCCACAGATACGCAGTATTTT CASSYSGGAATDTQYF
TRBJ2-1 TRBV6-5 12 TRBD1 NA TGTGCCAGCAGGTTCTTACAGGGGCCCAGCTTCTTC CASRFLQGPSFF
TRBJ2-7 TRBV7-9 15 TRBD1 NA TGTGCCAGCAGTCCCGGGACAGGGTTAACCTACGAGCAGTACTTC CASSPGTGLTYEQYF
TRBJ1-5 TRBV10-3 15 NA NA TGTGCCATCAGCGACTTACCCCCTAGCAATCAGCCCCAGCATTTT CAISDLPPSNQPQHF
TRBJ1-2 TRBV6-6 11 NA NA TGTGCCATCCGGTCGGTCGATGGCTACACCTTC CAIRSVDGYTF
TRBJ2-2 TRBV6-4 14 NA few TGTGCCAGCAGTGAGGAGGGATCCACCGGGGAGCTGTTTTTT CASSEEGSTGELFF
TRBJ2-7 TRBV9 16 TRBD2 NA TGTGCCAGCAGCGTAGTAGGCGGGAGGGTCTCCTACGAGCAGTACTTC CASSVVGGRVSYEQYF
TRBJ2-7 TRBV7-9 13 TRBD1 NA TGTGCCAGCAGCCGGACAGGGCCCTACGAGCAGTACTTC CASSRTGPYEQYF